Following are 8 T cell receptor beta chains from one sample sequenced in a study of T cells in localized non-small cell lung cancer. The table came from immunoSEQ multiplex PCR; TCRdb's copy has only in-frame clones and leaves some out. The table has some 1,000 clones, approximately 23% seen once; the top ten hold 30% to 40%. Sequences were derived from normal lung tissue next to the tumor, sampled before any cancer treatment. The source of these receptors is a male donor at least 60 years old with stage II squamous cell lung carcinoma.

By sample fraction, this clone is medium-sized (0.01 to 0.1%). The chain is built from TRBV4-1 and TRBJ1-4, with D unclear. Trimming took 0 bases from V and 7 from J, leaving 12 bases between them. The CDR3 consists of 15 residues. Germline assignment: CDR1 MGHRA and CDR2 YSYEKL. CDR3 sequence: CASSQEADAGEKLFF. CDR3 sequence (DNA): TGCGCCAGCAGCCAAGAAGCGGATGCAGGTGAAAAACTGTTTTTT.

This clone came up a few times. This sequence joins TRBV11-3 and TRBJ2-1, with 7 positions matching TRBD2. The germline V gene encodes CDR1 SGHNT and CDR2 YENEEA. The CDR3 consists of 14 residues. The ends lost 5 bases at V and 8 bases at J; junction bases unmatched: 9. The DNA for the CDR3 is TGTGCCAGCAGCCTGACAGCGGGGATCGATGAGCAGTTCTTC. It is translated as CASSLTAGIDEQFF.

By sample share, this clone is medium-sized. The rearrangement joins TRBV11-3 to TRBJ2-2; a possible D gene is TRBD2 (7 bases). With 7 bases removed from V and 6 bases from J, the gap between germline ends came to 21 bases. The CDR3 is 16 amino acids. CDR1 and CDR2 (germline): SGHNT, YENEEA. This CDR3 reads CASTFPGGAEPGELFF. The CDR3 region has the DNA TGTGCCAGCACCTTCCCTGGGGGGGCCGAACCCGGGGAGCTGTTTTTT.

This clone is classed as medium-sized. The chain recombines TRBV11-3 with TRBJ2-7, with 10 bases aligning to TRBD1. The germline V gene encodes CDR1 SGHNT and CDR2 YENEEA. After removal of 5 bases from V and 6 bases from J, the junction contained 7 bases not matched to a gene. CDR3 length: 14 amino acids. Here the CDR3 DNA reads TGTGCCAGCAGCACAGGGACAGGGGTAGGCGAGCAGTACTTC. This gives the protein CASSTGTGVGEQYF. Together with reference TRBV11-3 and TRBJ2-7, the CDR3 gives the full variable domain: EAGVVQSPRYKIIEKKQPVAFWCNPISGHNTLYWYLQNLGQGPELLIRYENEEAVDDSQLPKDRFSAERLKGVDSTLKIQPAELGDSAVYLCASSTGTGVGEQYFGPGTRLTVT.

The chain has TRBV11-3 and TRBJ2-7; unclear D gene. V lost 2 bases and J lost 2, with 10 bases in between. This CDR3 is built from 14 residues. Germline V gene sequence: CDR1 SGHNT, CDR2 YENEEA. The CDR3, as DNA: TGTGCCAGCAGCTTAACATTCAGAACCTACGAGCAGTACTTC. This encodes CASSLTFRTYEQYF.

The gene calls are TRBV19 and TRBJ1-1, with D uncertain. Germline CDR1 reads LNHDA; CDR2 reads SQIVND (reference sequence). The CDR3 totals 17 residues. Trimming stripped 0 bases from V and 0 bases from J, with 14 bases between. As DNA, the CDR3 is TGTGCCAGTAGTATAGATCCATCCACCACCATGAACACTGAAGCTTTCTTT. Translation: CASSIDPSTTMNTEAFF.

This clone was recorded a few times. The CDR3 loop reads CSVGHLNTEAFF. The CDR3 DNA sequence: TGCAGCGTGGGACACCTGAACACTGAAGCTTTCTTT. This chain connects TRBV29-1 to TRBJ1-1; possible D gene TRBD1, 6 bases. The germline V and J ends were trimmed by 6 bases and 0 bases, with 8 bases remaining between them. CDR3 size: 12 residues. Germline CDR1 SQVTM, CDR2 ANQGSEA.

By proportion, this clone is medium-sized. The gene calls are TRBV9 and TRBJ1-5; D is undetermined. Trimming stripped 4 bases from V and 1 base from J, with 12 bases between. CDR3 length: 15 amino acids. CDR1 is SGDLS, CDR2 YYNGEE, per germline. CDR3 in DNA: TGTGCCAGCAGCTTAGGCGTCGGGAGCAATCAGCCCCAGCATTTT. Its translation is CASSLGVGSNQPQHF.